This T cell receptor (beta chain) came from a study of blood T cells in healthy people across ages (dated by TCRdb to 2015 to 2017). About the investigation overall: Template switching captured roughly one uniquely barcoded TCR beta cDNA molecule per two T cells in model experiments. The study analyzed two additional independent replicas of 1 million unique cDNA reads from the same blood draw for two donors, one aged 18 to 30 and one aged 80 or older. The donors were divided into four age groups: young (average around 16 years), middle-aged (approximately 39), aged (under 70) and long-lived (about 79). Using deep sequencing normalized with unique cDNA molecular identifiers, the study measured how TCR beta repertoire diversity changes with age.

General study outcomes and caveats: Because donor CMV infection status was unknown, age-related changes in expanded clonotypes were potentially confounded. The percentage of naive T cells measured by flow cytometry correlated strongly with observed TCR beta diversity. Observed TCR beta diversity per million T cells fell roughly linearly with age, and a significant reduction was already apparent by age roughly 40. Bulk unsorted PBMC profiling prevented conclusive comparison of naive and antigen-experienced compartments. Estimates of total diversity based on one million sequenced T cells were considered lower bounds and underestimates. The long-lived group showed more naive CD4+ T cells, fewer expanded clones and increased TCR diversity than the aged group, suggesting age selection.

The donors were roughly 39 Caucasian individuals from Russia, aged 6 to 90 years, who were systemically healthy. Ten milliliters of peripheral blood were drawn from each donor into EDTA-treated Vacutainer tubes. Ficoll-Paque density-gradient centrifugation was used to isolate PBMCs, with at least 7 million per sample. Total RNA was extracted from PBMCs with Trizol reagent, with at least 5.5 micrograms obtained per sample. For every donor, flow cytometry on a PBMC aliquot measured the percentage of naive CD45RAhigh/CD27high T cells. Libraries were made using 5' RACE. This sample was sequenced with an Illumina HiSeq 2500. A second roughly 7 to 12 cycle PCR used a sample-barcoded 5' primer and a J-beta primer mix. A unique molecular identifier was introduced onto each TCR beta cDNA molecule by a template-switch 5' adaptor carrying 12 random nucleotides. Each sample yielded at least 3 million CDR3-containing paired-end reads. First-strand cDNA synthesis was performed from all RNA using the Mint cDNA synthesis kit, with priming by a TRBC-specific oligonucleotide. Following uracil-DNA glycosylase treatment, all cDNA underwent a first 18-cycle PCR with the universal primers M1SS and BC2_uni_R. The original pipeline was this. Normalization of each sample was performed by random selection of 1 million high-quality reads, each carrying a distinct molecular identifier. Reads with shared molecular identifiers were discarded instead of being binned into consensus sequences. CDR3 identification, clonotype clustering and error correction used MiTCR with a Q25 quality threshold and the strictest error-elimination algorithm. A nonparametric unseen species model with Euler transformation was used to estimate a lower bound on total TCR beta diversity. In TCRdb, the public reads were trimmed at Q25 with fastp and aligned with MiXCR, with productive beta chains retained. Identical CDR3 proteins give one entry, which carries the most common genes and DNA. These V and J calls derive from TCRdb rather than the authors' analysis. The sample table lists 500,000 to 650,000 distinct CDR3 sequences, about 28% of them with a count of one. The top ten clones comprise 3% to 4% of the sample.

The CDR1 and CDR2 encoded by the germline V gene are SQVTM and ANQGSEA. The CDR3 runs 11 residues from the cysteine to the phenylalanine. Solely the CDR3 DNA is kept, with 33 bases framed from the first base. Deletion took 5 bases off V and 5 bases off J, with a span of 9 bases between the germline ends. As for this clonotype: Its specific antigen is unknown. Base-call qualities are not available, and no considerably larger clone is one nucleotide away.

This sample was shared with a second study, whose subject was T cells of mothers and their children. The second study also describes: The donors were nine systemically healthy Caucasian individuals, made up of three mothers and their six children. cDNA synthesis used all of the extracted RNA, with around 1.4 ug of RNA in each 15 ul reaction. In the second PCR, the M1S primer introduced both the sample barcodes and 2-4 random nucleotides. Over 8 million TCR beta CDR3 reads were obtained for each mother, and around 2.7 million reads were obtained for each child. Thymic selection similarly shapes TCR recombination output in related and unrelated pairs, with minor effect from inherited differences. Related mother-child pairs always showed normalized repertoire overlap that was slightly higher than in unrelated mother-child pairs, though the difference was never significant. With a sensitivity of about 100 clones per million clonotypes, no persistent microchimeric T cell clones were detected. Deep NGS was used in the study to compare the TCR beta repertoires of mothers and children and to look for features that separate related mother-child pairs from unrelated individuals. The mean age was approximately 41 +/- 4 years for the mothers and approximately 11 +/- 4 years for the children. After adapter ligation with NEBNext reagents, the libraries were sequenced on Illumina HiSeq 2000 with 100+100 nt paired-end reads. Mother and child libraries were prepared a month apart and sequenced in separate runs to prevent cross-contamination. Each donor had between roughly 450,000 and 2,300,000 distinct TCR beta clonotypes identified. Naive TCR beta clonotypes were estimated from low-frequency clonotypes matched to each donor's FACS-determined naive share, without sorting.

The V gene is TRBV29-1 and the J gene is TRBJ2-5; no D gene is confidently identified. This TCR was recovered from a boy aged 2 to 10 in good health. The sample was blood. The CDR3 amino acid sequence is: CSVQNVETQYF. The sequenced DNA is TGCAGCGTTCAAAACGTGGAGACCCAGTACTTC.